This T cell receptor (beta chain) was recovered during a study of T-cell reconstitution after alpha-beta-depleted transplantation in children. This clonotype was seen more than once but under ten times. Per germline, CDR1 MNHEY and CDR2 SMNVEV (reference sequence). This CDR3 has 13 residues. Trimming took off 6 bases at V and 2 bases at J, with 10 bases between the two ends. Unique molecular identifiers were used to barcode this TCRbeta library. TCRdb processed the PCR reads anew with MiXCR; each CDR3 protein has one entry. The sample has about 540,000 distinct CDR3 sequences, 15% to 20% seen once. V usage is TRBV27 and J usage is TRBJ1-2, with a tentative D call TRBD1 (5 bases). The sequence derives from a human donor who donated a stem cell graft to a child with acute lymphoblastic leukemia. The sequences come from PBMCs from the stem cell graft donor, collected from the stem cell graft. The CDR3 DNA reads as TGTGCCAGCAGCGATAACAGGAACTATGGCTACACCTTC. This encodes CASSDNRNYGYTF.